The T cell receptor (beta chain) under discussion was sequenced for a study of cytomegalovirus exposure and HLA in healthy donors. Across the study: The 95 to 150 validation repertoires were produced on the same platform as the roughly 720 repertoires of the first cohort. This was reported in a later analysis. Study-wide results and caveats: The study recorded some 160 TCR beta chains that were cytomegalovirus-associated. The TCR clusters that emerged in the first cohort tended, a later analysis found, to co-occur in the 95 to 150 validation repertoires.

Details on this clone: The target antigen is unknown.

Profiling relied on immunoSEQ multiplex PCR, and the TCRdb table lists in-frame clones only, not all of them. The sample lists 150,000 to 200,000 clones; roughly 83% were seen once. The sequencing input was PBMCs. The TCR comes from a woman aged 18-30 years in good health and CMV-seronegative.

CDR3 DNA sequence: TGTGCCAGCAGCATCCCGGGACTAGCGGTACCCTACAATGAGCAGTTCTTC. Translated: CASSIPGLAVPYNEQFF. The V gene is TRBV5-5, the J gene TRBJ2-1, with TRBD2 matching 11 bases. CDR3 length: 17 residues. Germline V gene lookup returns CDR1 SGHKS and CDR2 YYEKEE (reference sequence). V dropped 4 bases and J dropped 2; count of bases not matched to a gene: 8.